This is a list of T cell receptor beta chains from one sample in a study of blood T cell repertoires in COVID-19. TCRdb keeps only in-frame clones here, not all; method: immunoSEQ multiplex PCR. Among around 130,000 clones, approximately 85% were seen once, and the ten largest hold around 13%. Sequencing was done on a sample of peripheral blood. The receptors shown here come from a human donor in a cohort sampled during active COVID-19. Both conserved end residues are trimmed from each CDR3. Clone size is stated in some rows and not others, as once, few, many or a class when expanded.

>TRBV5-6|many
ASSVGAPGNTIY
>TRBV5-1|NA
ASSLGPGLYYEQY
>TRBV25-1|NA
ASSEWTGGLNTGELF
>TRBV10-3|NA
AISERQVMISTDTQY
>TRBV7-9|NA
ASSSNSLAEAF
>TRBV6-5|NA
ASSYGAGMGNSPLH
>TRBV12-2|NA
ASRIGQNSPLH
>TRBV5-4|once
ASSFSSGGASPYEQY
>TRBV13|once
ASSLDTGSSYNEQF
>TRBV7-9|once
ASSLGLAPYEQY
>TRBV6-5|NA
ASSKNRESQPQH
>TRBV11-2|NA
ASSLGLPETQY
>TRBV7-8|NA
ASKADTQGGETQY
>TRBV30|NA
ASGDRGRETQY
>TRBV5-1|NA
ASSLGPTGLGDSPLH
>TRBV4-1|NA
ASSQRRESPLH
>TRBV12-2|NA
ASRAPPRTGGPGEQY
>TRBV28|NA
ASSFIKRDFGSPLH
>TRBV5-5|NA
ASSETGGLNYGYT
>TRBV27|NA
ASSLRFDRAEAF
>TRBV28|NA
ASSWGHNQPQH
>TRBV30|once
AWGRTGNTEAF
>TRBV7-2|NA
ASSLTSSQETQY
>TRBV5-1|NA
ASSLMDTNEQY
>TRBV9|NA
ASSVVGGGYT
>TRBV19|NA
ASGTRGSYNSPLH
>TRBV5-1|NA
ASSLDGLGSYEQY
>TRBV5-5|NA
ASSLEGVSEQY
>TRBV7-9|NA
ASSLADGTGTRGYT
>TRBV11-2|few
ASSQREGAD
>TRBV7-6|NA
ASSLIQGKNEKLF
>TRBV3-1/TRBV3-2|NA
ASSQGVWEFNTEAF
>TRBV28|NA
ASSVLAGGLNEQF
>TRBV11-2|NA
ASSPTAGGRYNEQF
>TRBV4-2|once
ASSQDDSGGAYEQY
>TRBV29-1|NA
SVEESAGTEAF
>TRBV13|NA
ASSLEVRLVPGMFFGTSTGELF
>TRBV11-2|NA
ASSPRTEYNEQF
>TRBV5-1|few
ASSVGTGSEKLF
>TRBV5-8|NA
ASSLILYGYT
>TRBV11-2|NA
ASSLGNGGGPYNEQF
>TRBV18|NA
ASSPGGPNTEAF
>TRBV5-1|NA
ASSSLRAGDVYGYT
>TRBV5-4|NA
ASTPYGDVGANVLT
>TRBV19|NA
ASSLGLAGVTDTQY
>TRBV18|NA
ASSPPGTDDEKLF
>TRBV19|NA
ASSRQLSGNTIY
>TRBV5-1|NA
ASSPGGPRTDTQY
>TRBV5-4|NA
ASSLEGTGWGTDTQY
>TRBV30|NA
AWSRRGGPYNEQF
>TRBV10-2|NA
ASSESRFTNYGYT
>TRBV3-1/TRBV3-2|once
ASSRQGAAYEQY
>TRBV10-1|NA
ASRGGGKNQPQH
>TRBV5-1|NA
ASSKGLPGEGEAF